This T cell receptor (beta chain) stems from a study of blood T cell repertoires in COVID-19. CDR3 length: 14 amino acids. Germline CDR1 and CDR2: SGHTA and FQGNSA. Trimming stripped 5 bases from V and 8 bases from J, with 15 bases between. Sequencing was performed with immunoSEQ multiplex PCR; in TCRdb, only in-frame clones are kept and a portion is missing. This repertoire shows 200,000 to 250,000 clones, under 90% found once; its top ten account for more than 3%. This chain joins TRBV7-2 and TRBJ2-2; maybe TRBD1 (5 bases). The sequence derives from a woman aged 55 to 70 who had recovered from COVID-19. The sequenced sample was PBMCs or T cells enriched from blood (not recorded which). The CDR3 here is CASSPIRGTGELFF. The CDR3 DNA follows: TGTGCCAGCAGCCCGATAAGGGGTACTGGGGAGCTGTTTTTT.